The entry below describes one T cell receptor beta chain. The antigen remains unidentified. It was RNA transcripts that yielded the amplified TCR beta CDR3 regions. With the HTBI primer set, the TCR CDR3 went through a first round of RT-PCR. From the multiplex PCR reads, TCRdb called clonotypes with MiXCR, one entry per CDR3 protein. The sample records 540,000 or so distinct CDR3 sequences, roughly 50% being singletons. This sample stems from a study of T cells in Graves' hyperthyroidism and ophthalmopathy. The study, taken as a whole, reports: The model's output predicted ophthalmopathy at a median of roughly 6 months prior to onset. Blood shared most expanded thyroid clonotypes above 0.001.

This CDR3 comprises 13 residues. Per germline, CDR1 SGHTA and CDR2 FQGNSA. Patients with uncontrolled infections, other autoimmune diseases, pregnancy or lactation were excluded. Diagnosis relied on clinical symptoms, serum thyroxine and TRAb, thyroid ultrasound and orbital computed tomography. The chain couples TRBV7-2 to TRBJ2-7, with 9 bases aligning to TRBD1. The sample comprised peripheral blood or thyroid tissue (not recorded which). This clonotype was obtained from an adult woman with Graves' disease, either hyperthyroidism or ophthalmopathy (not recorded which). The CDR3 spells CASDDRGGGEQYF. CDR3 sequence (DNA): TGTGCTAGCGATGACAGGGGGGGCGGCGAGCAGTACTTC.